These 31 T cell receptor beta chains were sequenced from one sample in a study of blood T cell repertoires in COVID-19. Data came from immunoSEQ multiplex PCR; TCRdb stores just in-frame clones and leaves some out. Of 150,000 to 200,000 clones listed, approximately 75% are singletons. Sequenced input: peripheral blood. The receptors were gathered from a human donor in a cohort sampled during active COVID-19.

CDR3: CASSTTSGSNEQFF. The CDR3 DNA reads as TGTGCCAGCAGCACAACTAGCGGTTCAAATGAGCAGTTCTTC. The chain uses TRBV5-4 and TRBJ2-1; 8 bases line up with TRBD2. V gave up 4 bases and J gave up 7 bases; unmatched junction bases: 7. This CDR3 comprises 14 residues. The V gene's germline CDR1 is SGHNT and CDR2 YYREEE (reference sequence).

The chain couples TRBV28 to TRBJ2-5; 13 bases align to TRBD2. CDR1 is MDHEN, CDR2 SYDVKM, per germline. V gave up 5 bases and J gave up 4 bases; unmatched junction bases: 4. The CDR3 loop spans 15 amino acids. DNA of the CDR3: TGTGCCAGCAGTAAACTAGCGGGGGGGCGAGAGACCCAGTACTTC. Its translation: CASSKLAGGRETQYF.

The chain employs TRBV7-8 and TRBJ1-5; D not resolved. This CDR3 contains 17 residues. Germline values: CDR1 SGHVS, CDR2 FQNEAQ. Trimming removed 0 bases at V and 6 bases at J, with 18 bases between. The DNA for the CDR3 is TGTGCCAGCAGCTTAGCCAGCGTTAGATATGTCGGTCAGCCCCAGCATTTT. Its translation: CASSLASVRYVGQPQHF.

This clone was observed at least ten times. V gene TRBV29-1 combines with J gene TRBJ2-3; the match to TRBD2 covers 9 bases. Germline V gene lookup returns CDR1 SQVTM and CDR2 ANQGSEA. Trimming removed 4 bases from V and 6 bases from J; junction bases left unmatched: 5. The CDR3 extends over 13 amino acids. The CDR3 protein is CSVGSSGMDTQYF. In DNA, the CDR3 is TGCAGCGTTGGGTCTAGCGGGATGGATACGCAGTATTTT.

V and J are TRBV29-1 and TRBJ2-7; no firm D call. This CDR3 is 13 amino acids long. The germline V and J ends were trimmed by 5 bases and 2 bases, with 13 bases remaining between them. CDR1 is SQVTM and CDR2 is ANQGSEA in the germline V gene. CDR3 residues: CSVFLNNPYEQYF. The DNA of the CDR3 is TGCAGCGTTTTTTTGAACAATCCCTACGAGCAGTACTTC.

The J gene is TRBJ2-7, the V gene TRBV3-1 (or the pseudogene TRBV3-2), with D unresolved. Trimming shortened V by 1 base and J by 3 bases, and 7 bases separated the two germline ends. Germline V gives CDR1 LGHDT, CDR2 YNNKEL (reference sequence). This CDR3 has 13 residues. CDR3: CASSQGLDYEQYF. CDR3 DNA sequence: TGTGCCAGCAGCCAAGGACTCGACTACGAGCAGTACTTC.

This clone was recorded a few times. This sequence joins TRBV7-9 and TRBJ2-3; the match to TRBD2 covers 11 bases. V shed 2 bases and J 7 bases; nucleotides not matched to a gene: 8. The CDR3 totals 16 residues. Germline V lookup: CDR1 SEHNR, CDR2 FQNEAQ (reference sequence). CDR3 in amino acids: CASSLRLAGGMNTQYF. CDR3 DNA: TGTGCCAGCAGCTTAAGGCTAGCGGGGGGAATGAATACGCAGTATTTT.

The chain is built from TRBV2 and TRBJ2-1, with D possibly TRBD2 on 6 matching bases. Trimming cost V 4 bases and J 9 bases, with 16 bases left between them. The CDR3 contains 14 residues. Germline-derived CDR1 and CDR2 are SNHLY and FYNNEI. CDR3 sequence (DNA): TGTGCCAGCAGTGCGGGACTGGGCCCCGCTGAGCAGTTCTTC. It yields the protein CASSAGLGPAEQFF. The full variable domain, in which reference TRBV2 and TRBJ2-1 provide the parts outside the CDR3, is EPEVTQTPSHQVTQMGQEVILRCVPISNHLYFYWYRQILGQKVEFLVSFYNNEISEKSEIFDDQFSVERPDGSNFTLKIRSTKLEDSAMYFCASSAGLGPAEQFFGPGTRLTVL.

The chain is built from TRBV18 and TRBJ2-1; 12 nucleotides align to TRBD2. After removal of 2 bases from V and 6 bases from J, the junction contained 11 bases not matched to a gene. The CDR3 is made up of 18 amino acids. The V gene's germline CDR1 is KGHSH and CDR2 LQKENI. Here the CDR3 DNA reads TGTGCCAGCTCACCAACCAGGCATCCTAGCGGGAGGGCCAATGAGCAGTTCTTC. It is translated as CASSPTRHPSGRANEQFF.

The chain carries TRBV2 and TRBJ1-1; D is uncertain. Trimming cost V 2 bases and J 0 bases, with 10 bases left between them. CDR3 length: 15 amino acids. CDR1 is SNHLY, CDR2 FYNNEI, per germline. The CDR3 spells CASSELQALNTEAFF. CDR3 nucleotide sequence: TGTGCCAGCAGTGAACTCCAGGCTTTGAACACTGAAGCTTTCTTT.

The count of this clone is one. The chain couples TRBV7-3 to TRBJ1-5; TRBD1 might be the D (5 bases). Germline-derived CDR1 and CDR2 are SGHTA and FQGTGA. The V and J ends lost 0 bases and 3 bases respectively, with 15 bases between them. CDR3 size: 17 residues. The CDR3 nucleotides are TGTGCCAGCAGCTTAACTGAGGACGGGGGATACAATCAGCCCCAGCATTTT. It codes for CASSLTEDGGYNQPQHF. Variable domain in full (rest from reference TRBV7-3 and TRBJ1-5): GAGVSQTPSNKVTEKGKYVELRCDPISGHTALYWYRQSLGQGPEFLIYFQGTGAADDSGLPNDRFFAVRPEGSVSTLKIQRTERGDSAVYLCASSLTEDGGYNQPQHFGDGTRLSIL.

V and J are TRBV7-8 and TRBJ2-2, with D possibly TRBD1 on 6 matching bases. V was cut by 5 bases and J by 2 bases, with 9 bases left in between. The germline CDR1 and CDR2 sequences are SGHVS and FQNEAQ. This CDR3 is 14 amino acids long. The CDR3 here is CASSPDRNTGELFF. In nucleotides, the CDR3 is TGTGCCAGCAGCCCGGACAGAAACACCGGGGAGCTGTTTTTT.

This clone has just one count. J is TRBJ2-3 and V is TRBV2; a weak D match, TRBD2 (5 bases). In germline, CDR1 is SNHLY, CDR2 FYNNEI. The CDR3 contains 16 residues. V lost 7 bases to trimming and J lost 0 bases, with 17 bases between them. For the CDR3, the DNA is TGTGCCAGCACGGTATCAGCGGCCCCTAGCACAGATACGCAGTATTTT. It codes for CASTVSAAPSTDTQYF.

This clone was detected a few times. The CDR3, as DNA: TGCGCCAGCACCGCAGGGTCCGTAAATCCTAACACTGAAGCTTTCTTT. Residues: CASTAGSVNPNTEAFF. The chain joins TRBV5-1 to TRBJ1-1, with D possibly matching TRBD1 (5 bases). In germline, CDR1 is SGHRS, CDR2 YFSETQ. The V gene lost 6 bases and the J gene lost 2 bases, with 20 bases spanning the gap. There are 16 residues in the CDR3.

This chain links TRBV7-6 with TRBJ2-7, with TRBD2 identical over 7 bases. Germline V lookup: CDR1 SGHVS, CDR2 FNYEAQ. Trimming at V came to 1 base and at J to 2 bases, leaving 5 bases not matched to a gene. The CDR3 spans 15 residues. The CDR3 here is CASSLEDSGPYEQYF. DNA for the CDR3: TGTGCCAGCAGCTTAGAAGATAGCGGGCCCTACGAGCAGTACTTC.

DNA for the CDR3: TGTGCCAGCAGCTTGATAAGGGGTGGAAACACCATATATTTT. It translates to CASSLIRGGNTIYF. The chain uses TRBV7-2 and TRBJ1-3; D perhaps matches TRBD1 (5 bases). V was trimmed by 3 bases and J by 3 bases, leaving 9 bases between them. Germline loops: CDR1 SGHTA, CDR2 FQGNSA. The CDR3 sequence is 14 residues long.

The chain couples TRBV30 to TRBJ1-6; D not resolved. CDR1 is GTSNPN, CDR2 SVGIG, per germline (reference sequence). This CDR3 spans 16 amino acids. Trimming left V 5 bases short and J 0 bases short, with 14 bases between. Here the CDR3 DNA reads TGTGCCTGGGGTTTAGCCGGGAACTCCTATAATTCACCCCTCCACTTT. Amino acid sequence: CAWGLAGNSYNSPLHF.

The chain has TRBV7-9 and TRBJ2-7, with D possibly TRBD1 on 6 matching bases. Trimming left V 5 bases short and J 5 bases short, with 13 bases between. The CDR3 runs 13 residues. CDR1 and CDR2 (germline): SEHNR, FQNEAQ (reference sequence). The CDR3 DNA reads TGTGCCAGCAGCCGCCGACAGGTGGACGAGCAGTACTTC. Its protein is CASSRRQVDEQYF.

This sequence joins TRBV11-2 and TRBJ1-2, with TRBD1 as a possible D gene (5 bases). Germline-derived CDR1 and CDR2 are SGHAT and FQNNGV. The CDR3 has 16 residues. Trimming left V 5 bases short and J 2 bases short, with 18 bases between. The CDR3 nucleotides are TGTGCCAGCAGCCTAGCCCTCAGGGTTCCCAACTATGGCTACACCTTC. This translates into CASSLALRVPNYGYTF.

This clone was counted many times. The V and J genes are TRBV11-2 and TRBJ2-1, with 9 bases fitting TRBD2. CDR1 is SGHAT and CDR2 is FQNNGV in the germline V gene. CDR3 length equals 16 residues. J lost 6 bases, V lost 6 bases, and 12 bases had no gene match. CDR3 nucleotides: TGTGCCAGCAGAATTTGGGGCGGGAGGGCCGTCAATGAGCAGTTCTTC. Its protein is CASRIWGGRAVNEQFF.

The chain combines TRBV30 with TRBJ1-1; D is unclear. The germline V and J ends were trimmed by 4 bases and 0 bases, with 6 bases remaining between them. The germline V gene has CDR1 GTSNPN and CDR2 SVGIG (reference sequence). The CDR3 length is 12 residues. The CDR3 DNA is TGTGCCTGGACAGAAATGAACACTGAAGCTTTCTTT. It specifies CAWTEMNTEAFF.

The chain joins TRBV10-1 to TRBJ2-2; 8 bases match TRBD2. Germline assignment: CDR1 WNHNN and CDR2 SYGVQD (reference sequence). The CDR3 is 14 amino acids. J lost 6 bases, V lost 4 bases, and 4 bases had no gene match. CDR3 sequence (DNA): TGCGCCAGCAGTGGAGCGGGAGAAGCCGGGGAGCTGTTTTTT. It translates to CASSGAGEAGELFF.

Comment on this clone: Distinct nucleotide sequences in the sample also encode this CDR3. The CDR3 nucleotides are TGTGCCAGCAGTTACGGGACTAGCGGGTACAATGAGCAGTTCTTC. This translates into CASSYGTSGYNEQFF. The chain is built from TRBV6-2 or TRBV6-3 and TRBJ2-1; TRBD2 agrees at 12 bases. V shed 2 bases, J shed 4 bases, and the junction held 0 bases outside the gene matches. CDR1 is MNHEY, CDR2 SVGEGT, per germline. The CDR3 is made up of 15 amino acids.

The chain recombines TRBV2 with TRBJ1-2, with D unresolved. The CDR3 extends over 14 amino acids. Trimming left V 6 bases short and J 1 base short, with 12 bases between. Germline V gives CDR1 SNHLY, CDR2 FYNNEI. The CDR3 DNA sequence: TGTGCCAGCAGCCCCGCGGGAGATAACTATGGCTACACCTTC. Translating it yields CASSPAGDNYGYTF.

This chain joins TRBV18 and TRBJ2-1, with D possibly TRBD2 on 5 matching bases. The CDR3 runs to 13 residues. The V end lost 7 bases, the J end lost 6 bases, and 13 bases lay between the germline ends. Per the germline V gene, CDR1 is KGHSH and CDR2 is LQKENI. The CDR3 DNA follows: TGTGCCAGCTTCACTTCCGAGGGCAATGAGCAGTTCTTC. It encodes CASFTSEGNEQFF.

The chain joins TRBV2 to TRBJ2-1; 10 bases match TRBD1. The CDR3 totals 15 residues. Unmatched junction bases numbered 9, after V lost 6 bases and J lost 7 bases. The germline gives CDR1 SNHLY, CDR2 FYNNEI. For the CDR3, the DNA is TGTGCCAGCAGCCAAATCCCGGGACAGGGGAATGAGCAGTTCTTC. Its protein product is CASSQIPGQGNEQFF. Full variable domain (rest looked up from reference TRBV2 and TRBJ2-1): EPEVTQTPSHQVTQMGQEVILRCVPISNHLYFYWYRQILGQKVEFLVSFYNNEISEKSEIFDDQFSVERPDGSNFTLKIRSTKLEDSAMYFCASSQIPGQGNEQFFGPGTRLTVL.

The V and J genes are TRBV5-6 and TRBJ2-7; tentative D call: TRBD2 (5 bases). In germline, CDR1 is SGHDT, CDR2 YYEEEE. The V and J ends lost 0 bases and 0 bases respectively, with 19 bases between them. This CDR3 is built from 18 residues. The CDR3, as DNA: TGTGCCAGCAGCTTGGCGAGGGTCAGAACCAAAAGCTCCTACGAGCAGTACTTC. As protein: CASSLARVRTKSSYEQYF.

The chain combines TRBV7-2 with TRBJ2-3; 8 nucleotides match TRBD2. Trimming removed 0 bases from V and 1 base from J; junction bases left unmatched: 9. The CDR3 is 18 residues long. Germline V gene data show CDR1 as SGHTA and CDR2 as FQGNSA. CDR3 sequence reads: CASSLAQILAGRTDTQYF. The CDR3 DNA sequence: TGTGCCAGCAGCTTAGCGCAAATCCTAGCGGGTCGCACAGATACGCAGTATTTT.

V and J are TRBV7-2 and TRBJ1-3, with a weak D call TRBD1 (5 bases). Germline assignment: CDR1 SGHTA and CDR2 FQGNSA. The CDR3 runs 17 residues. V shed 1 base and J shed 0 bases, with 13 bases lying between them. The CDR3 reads CASSLDITTVSGNTIYF. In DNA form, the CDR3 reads TGTGCCAGCAGCTTAGATATTACGACAGTCTCTGGAAACACCATATATTTT.

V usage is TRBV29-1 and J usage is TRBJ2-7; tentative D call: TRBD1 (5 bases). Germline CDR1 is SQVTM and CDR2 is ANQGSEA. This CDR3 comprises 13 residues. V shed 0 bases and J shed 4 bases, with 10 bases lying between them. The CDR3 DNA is TGCAGCGTTGAAGACGAAAACAGGTACGAGCAGTACTTC. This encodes CSVEDENRYEQYF.

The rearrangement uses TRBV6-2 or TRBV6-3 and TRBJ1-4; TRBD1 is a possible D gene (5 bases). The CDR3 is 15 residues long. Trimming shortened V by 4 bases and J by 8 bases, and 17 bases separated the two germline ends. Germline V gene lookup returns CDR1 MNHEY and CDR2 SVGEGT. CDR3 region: CASSSSGSVGEKLFF. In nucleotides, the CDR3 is TGTGCCAGCAGTTCGTCAGGGTCGGTGGGCGAAAAACTGTTTTTT.